The 10 T cell receptor beta chains below all came from one sample that was sequenced in a study of blood T cells in healthy people across ages (dated by TCRdb to 2013 to 2016). Library preparation employed 5' RACE. The data were produced on an Illumina HiSeq 2500. The second PCR ran for about 7 to 11 cycles and used a J-beta primer mix along with a sample-barcoded 5' primer. Starting from the raw public reads, TCRdb applied fastp trimming at Q25, assembled clones with MiXCR and retained in-frame beta chains. One record per CDR3 amino acid sequence lists the most common genes and DNA. The sample includes around 1,500,000 distinct CDR3 sequences, with about 28% observed a single time. In total, the top ten clones hold around 7.7% of the sample. Sequencing used blood. All receptors come from a woman aged 25 to 39 in good health.

This clonotype was found a few times. The genes are TRBV7-2 and TRBJ2-1; no firm D call. The germline V gene encodes CDR1 SGHTA and CDR2 FQGNSA. CDR3 length: 16 amino acids. Trimming removed 4 bases at V and 5 bases at J, with 18 bases between. DNA for the CDR3: TGTGCCAGCAGCTCAGGATCTAGAAATCGGAACAATGAGCAGTTCTTC. Protein sequence: CASSSGSRNRNNEQFF. The complete variable domain, with remaining parts taken from reference TRBV7-2 and TRBJ2-1, reads GAGVSQSPSNKVTEKGKDVELRCDPISGHTALYWYRQSLGQGLEFLIYFQGNSAPDKSGLPSDRFSAERTGGSVSTLTIQRTQQEDSAVYLCASSSGSRNRNNEQFFGPGTRLTVL.

This clonotype was seen more than once but under ten times. The chain carries TRBV7-2 and TRBJ1-1, with D unclear. Germline V CDR1 and CDR2: SGHTA, FQGNSA. V was trimmed by 5 bases and J by 0 bases, leaving 13 bases between them. CDR3 size: 15 residues. The CDR3 reads CASSPVAVLNTEAFF. The CDR3 nucleotides are TGTGCCAGCAGCCCGGTAGCAGTGCTGAACACTGAAGCTTTCTTT.

J is TRBJ1-2 and V is TRBV12-3 or TRBV12-4, with D unclear. Trimming removed 4 bases from V and 2 bases from J, with 11 bases in between. The CDR3 spans 14 residues. The CDR3 loop is CASSSDGKNYGYTF. CDR3 bases: TGTGCCAGCAGTTCAGACGGGAAGAACTATGGCTACACCTTC.

The chain has TRBV7-3 and TRBJ2-1; no definite D call. The CDR3 is 13 residues long. The ends were cut back, 11 bases at V and 0 bases at J, with 11 bases in the middle. The V gene's germline CDR1 is SGHTA and CDR2 FQGTGA. The CDR3 sequence is CAHGLSSYNEQFF. The CDR3, as DNA: TGTGCCCATGGGCTTAGCTCCTACAATGAGCAGTTCTTC.

V and J are TRBV6-2 or TRBV6-3 and TRBJ2-5; possible D gene TRBD1, 6 bases. Per germline, CDR1 MNHEY and CDR2 SVGEGT. The CDR3 is 19 amino acids. V gave up 8 bases and J gave up 2 bases, with 30 bases separating them. In nucleotides, the CDR3 is TGTGCCAGCGGATGGGCGGCTAGCCAGGGGTCAATATCTCAAGAGACCCAGTACTTC. The encoded protein is CASGWAASQGSISQETQYF.

This clonotype showed up just once. V is TRBV4-1 and J is TRBJ2-2, with D tentatively TRBD2 (8 bases). Trimming pared 3 bases from V and 7 bases from J, leaving 18 bases between. Germline CDR1 is MGHRA and CDR2 is YSYEKL. This CDR3 comprises 16 residues. The CDR3 coding sequence is TGCGCCAGCAGCCACCTCGGGAGGGGGCTCGACGGGGAGCTGTTTTTT. Residues: CASSHLGRGLDGELFF.

This clonotype was counted many times. The CDR3, as DNA: TGCGCCAGCAGCTTGTTCCCGGGACAGGGGCTTTACTACGAGCAGTACTTC. Translated, it gives CASSLFPGQGLYYEQYF. The genes are TRBV5-1 and TRBJ2-7; 10 positions match TRBD1. V lost 1 base and J lost 3; bases outside the gene matches: 10. There are 17 residues in the CDR3. Germline V CDR1 and CDR2: SGHRS, YFSETQ.

The chain couples TRBV19 to TRBJ1-6; D ambiguous. The V gene lost 5 bases and the J gene lost 10 bases, with 9 bases spanning the gap. CDR3 length equals 12 residues. Germline values: CDR1 LNHDA, CDR2 SQIVND (reference sequence). The CDR3 DNA is TGTGCCAGTAGTCCCAGCAAATCACCCCTCCACTTT. This translates into CASSPSKSPLHF.

The gene calls are TRBV9 and TRBJ2-6; 8 bases fit TRBD1. The CDR3 runs to 18 residues. Germline V CDR1 and CDR2: SGDLS, YYNGEE. Trimming took 6 bases from V and 0 from J; bases not matched to a gene: 11. The CDR3 DNA sequence: TGTGCCAGCAACCGACAGGGGATTGGGCACTCTGGGGCCAACGTCCTGACTTTC. Encoded protein: CASNRQGIGHSGANVLTF.

Only a few counts were recorded for this clonotype. This chain uses TRBV18 with TRBJ2-3, with D possibly matching TRBD1 (6 bases). Trimming shortened V by 0 bases and J by 4 bases, and 11 bases separated the two germline ends. Germline V gene sequence: CDR1 KGHSH, CDR2 LQKENI. This CDR3 has 15 amino acids. The CDR3 bases are TGTGCCAGCTCACCACCTAACAGGGCTTCAGATACGCAGTATTTT. Residues: CASSPPNRASDTQYF.